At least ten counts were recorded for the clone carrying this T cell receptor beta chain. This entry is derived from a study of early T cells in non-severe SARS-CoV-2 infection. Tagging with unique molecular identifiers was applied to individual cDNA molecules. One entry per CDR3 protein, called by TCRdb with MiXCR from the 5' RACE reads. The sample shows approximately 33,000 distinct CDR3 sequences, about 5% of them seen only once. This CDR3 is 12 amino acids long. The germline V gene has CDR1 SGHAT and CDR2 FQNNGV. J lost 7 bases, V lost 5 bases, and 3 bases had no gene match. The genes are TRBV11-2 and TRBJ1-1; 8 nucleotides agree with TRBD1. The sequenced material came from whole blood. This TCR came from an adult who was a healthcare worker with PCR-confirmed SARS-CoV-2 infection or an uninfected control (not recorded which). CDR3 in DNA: TGTGCCAGCAGCAAAACAGGGGGTGAAGCTTTCTTT. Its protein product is CASSKTGGEAFF.